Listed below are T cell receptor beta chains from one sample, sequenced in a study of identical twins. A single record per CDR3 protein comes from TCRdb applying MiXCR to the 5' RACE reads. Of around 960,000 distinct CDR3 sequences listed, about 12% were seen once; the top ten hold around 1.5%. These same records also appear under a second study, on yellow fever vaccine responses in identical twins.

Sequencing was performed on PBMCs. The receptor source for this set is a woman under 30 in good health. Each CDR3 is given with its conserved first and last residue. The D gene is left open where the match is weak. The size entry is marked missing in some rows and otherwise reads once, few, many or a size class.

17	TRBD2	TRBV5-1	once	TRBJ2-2	CASSYGTSGPNTGELFF	TGCGCCAGCAGCTACGGGACTAGCGGGCCGAACACCGGGGAGCTGTTTTTT
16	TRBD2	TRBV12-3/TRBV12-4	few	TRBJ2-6	CASIPGGGPGANVLTF	TGTGCCAGCATCCCCGGGGGGGGACCTGGGGCCAACGTCCTGACTTTC
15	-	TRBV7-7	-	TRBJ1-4	CASSLGTGFGEKLFF	TGTGCCAGCAGCTTAGGGACGGGGTTCGGGGAAAAACTGTTTTTT
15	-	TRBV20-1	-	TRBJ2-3	CSAQVFGVSTDTQYF	TGCAGTGCTCAAGTGTTTGGGGTTTCCACAGATACGCAGTATTTT
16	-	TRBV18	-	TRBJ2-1	CASSPLDQSVGFEQFF	TGTGCCAGCTCACCACTGGACCAATCGGTTGGTTTTGAGCAGTTCTTC
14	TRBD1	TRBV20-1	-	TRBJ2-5	CSARRGQGGETQYF	TGCAGTGCTAGAAGAGGACAGGGCGGAGAGACCCAGTACTTC
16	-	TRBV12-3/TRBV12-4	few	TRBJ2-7	CASSLAPPLRGYEQYF	TGTGCCAGCAGTTTGGCCCCCCCCCTCAGGGGCTACGAGCAGTACTTC
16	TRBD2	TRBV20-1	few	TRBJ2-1	CSARNLAGGAYNEQFF	TGCAGTGCTAGGAATCTAGCGGGAGGGGCCTACAATGAGCAGTTCTTC
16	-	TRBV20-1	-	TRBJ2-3	CSARDRERASTDTQYF	TGCAGTGCTAGAGATCGGGAGCGGGCTAGCACAGATACGCAGTATTTT
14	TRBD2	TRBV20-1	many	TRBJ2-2	CSATGTSGTGELFF	TGCAGTGCAACCGGGACTAGCGGCACCGGGGAGCTGTTTTTT
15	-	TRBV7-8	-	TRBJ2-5	CASSFTGTTTGAQYF	TGTGCCAGCAGCTTTACCGGGACCACAACGGGGGCCCAGTACTTC
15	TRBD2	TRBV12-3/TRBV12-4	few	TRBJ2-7	CASSQTSGSPYEQYF	TGTGCCAGCAGTCAAACTAGCGGGAGTCCCTACGAGCAGTACTTC
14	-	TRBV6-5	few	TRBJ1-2	CASSYKAGADGYTF	TGTGCCAGCAGTTACAAGGCAGGGGCGGATGGCTACACCTTC
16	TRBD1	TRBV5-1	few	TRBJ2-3	CASSLSTGGGTDTQYF	TGCGCCAGCAGCCTCTCGACAGGGGGCGGCACAGATACGCAGTATTTT
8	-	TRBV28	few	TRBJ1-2	CGVGGYTF	TGTGGGGTGGGCGGCTACACCTTC
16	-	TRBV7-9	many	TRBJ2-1	CASSLEWDAITSEQFF	TGTGCCAGCAGCTTAGAATGGGACGCCATTACGTCTGAGCAGTTCTTC
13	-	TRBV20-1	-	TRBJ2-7	CSARDGDTYEQYF	TGCAGTGCTAGAGATGGAGATACCTACGAGCAGTACTTC
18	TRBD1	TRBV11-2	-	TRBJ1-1	CASSLGQGVWEWDTEAFF	TGTGCCAGCAGCTTAGGACAGGGAGTTTGGGAGTGGGACACTGAAGCTTTCTTT
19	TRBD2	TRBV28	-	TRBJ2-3	CASSWTSGNPISTTDTQYF	TGTGCCAGCAGTTGGACTAGCGGGAATCCCATAAGCACCACAGATACGCAGTATTTT
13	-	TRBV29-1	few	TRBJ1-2	CSIQAEGYYGYTF	TGCAGCATACAGGCCGAGGGGTACTATGGCTACACCTTC
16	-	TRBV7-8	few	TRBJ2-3	CASSLLPGGGTDTQYF	TGTGCCAGCAGCTTATTACCTGGGGGAGGCACAGATACGCAGTATTTT
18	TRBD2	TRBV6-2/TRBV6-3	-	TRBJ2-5	CASSYVELAGGGRETQYF	TGTGCCAGCAGTTACGTTGAACTAGCGGGGGGAGGGAGAGAGACCCAGTACTTC
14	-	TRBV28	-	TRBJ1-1	CATREATVNTEAFF	TGTGCCACCCGGGAGGCCACTGTGAACACTGAAGCTTTCTTT
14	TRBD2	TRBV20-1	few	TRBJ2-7	CSAPRASGSDEQYF	TGCAGTGCCCCACGGGCTAGCGGGTCGGACGAGCAGTACTTC
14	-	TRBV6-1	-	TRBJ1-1	CASTKGGVNTEAFF	TGTGCCAGCACCAAGGGGGGAGTGAACACTGAAGCTTTCTTT
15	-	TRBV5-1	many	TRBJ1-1	CASSLEYGSGTEAFF	TGCGCCAGCAGCTTGGAATATGGTTCGGGCACTGAAGCTTTCTTT
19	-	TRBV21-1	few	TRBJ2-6	CASSKSGRPGRSGANVLTF	TGTGCCAGCAGCAAATCCGGACGGCCGGGCCGCTCTGGGGCCAACGTCCTGACTTTC
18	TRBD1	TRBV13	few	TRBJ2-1	CASSPGTGGQGPRTNQFF	TGTGCCAGCAGCCCCGGGACAGGGGGCCAAGGGCCTAGAACGAACCAGTTCTTC
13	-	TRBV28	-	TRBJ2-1	CASGGDWGNEQFF	TGTGCCAGTGGTGGGGACTGGGGCAATGAGCAGTTCTTC
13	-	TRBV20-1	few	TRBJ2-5	CSANSNRVKTQYF	TGCAGTGCTAACTCCAACAGGGTGAAGACCCAGTACTTC
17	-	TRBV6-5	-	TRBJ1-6	CASSSAQGSGLNSPLHF	TGTGCCAGCAGTTCGGCCCAGGGATCGGGCCTTAATTCACCCCTCCACTTT
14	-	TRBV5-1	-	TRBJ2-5	CASSKPGLRETQYF	TGCGCCAGCAGCAAGCCGGGACTCCGAGAGACCCAGTACTTC
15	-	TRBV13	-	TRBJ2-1	CASSLGTGLYNEQFF	TGTGCCAGCAGCTTAGGGACAGGCCTCTACAATGAGCAGTTCTTC
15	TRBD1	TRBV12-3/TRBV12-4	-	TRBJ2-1	CASSWPGGTYNEQFF	TGTGCCAGCAGTTGGCCAGGGGGAACCTACAATGAGCAGTTCTTC
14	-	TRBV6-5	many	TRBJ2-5	CASSYLASVETQYF	TGTGCCAGCAGTTATTTAGCATCTGTGGAGACCCAGTACTTC
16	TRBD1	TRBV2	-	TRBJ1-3	CASSPGQLFSGNTIYF	TGTGCCAGCAGTCCGGGACAGCTTTTCTCTGGAAACACCATATATTTT
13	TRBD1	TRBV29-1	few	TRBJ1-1	CSVLQGMNTEAFF	TGCAGCGTGTTACAGGGGATGAACACTGAAGCTTTCTTT
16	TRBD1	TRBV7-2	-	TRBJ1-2	CASSSWTGTLNYGYTF	TGTGCCAGCAGCTCGTGGACAGGGACACTTAACTATGGCTACACCTTC
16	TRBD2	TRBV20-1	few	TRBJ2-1	CSARDMAGGLYNEQFF	TGCAGTGCTAGAGATATGGCGGGGGGGCTCTACAATGAGCAGTTCTTC
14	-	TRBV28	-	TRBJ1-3	CASTSSTAGNTIYF	TGTGCCAGCACCTCGTCGACGGCTGGAAACACCATATATTTT
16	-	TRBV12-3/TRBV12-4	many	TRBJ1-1	CATSLGGGFMNTEAFF	TGTGCCACCAGTTTAGGTGGGGGGTTCATGAACACTGAAGCTTTCTTT
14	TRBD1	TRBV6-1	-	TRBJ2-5	CASRTGTAQETQYF	TGTGCCAGCAGAACCGGGACAGCACAAGAGACCCAGTACTTC
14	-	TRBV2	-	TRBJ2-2	CASIGTGSTGELFF	TGTGCCAGCATCGGAACAGGGAGCACCGGGGAGCTGTTTTTT
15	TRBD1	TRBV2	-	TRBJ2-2	CASSVRTGGTGELFF	TGTGCCAGCAGTGTTCGGACAGGGGGCACCGGGGAGCTGTTTTTT
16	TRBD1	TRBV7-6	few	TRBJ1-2	CASSLAPTGMMGGYTF	TGTGCCAGCAGCTTAGCCCCGACAGGGATGATGGGTGGCTACACCTTC
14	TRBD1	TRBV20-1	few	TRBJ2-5	CSAQGQGRGETQYF	TGCAGTGCTCAGGGACAGGGGCGGGGGGAGACCCAGTACTTC
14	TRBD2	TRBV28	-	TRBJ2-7	CASRDGGVGYEQYF	TGTGCCAGCAGAGATGGGGGGGTGGGCTACGAGCAGTACTTC
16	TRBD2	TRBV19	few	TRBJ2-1	CASSIAPAGGYNEQFF	TGTGCCAGTAGTATAGCCCCAGCGGGAGGATACAATGAGCAGTTCTTC
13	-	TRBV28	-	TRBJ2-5	CASSLARGGTQYF	TGTGCCAGCAGTTTAGCGAGGGGCGGGACCCAGTACTTC
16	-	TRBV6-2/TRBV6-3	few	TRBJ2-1	CASSYSARLVHNEQFF	TGTGCCAGCAGTTACTCTGCACGACTCGTCCACAATGAGCAGTTCTTC